This entry lists 27 T cell receptor beta chains sequenced from one sample in a study of monozygotic twins with inflammatory bowel disease. TCRdb reprocessed the 5' RACE reads, with one entry per CDR3 protein and no DNA. The table lists around 220,000 distinct CDR3 sequences. The specimen was blood. These receptors were taken from a human donor with ulcerative colitis or Crohn's disease, or a healthy co-twin of an affected twin (not recorded which).

V is TRBV19 and J is TRBJ2-2; TCRdb calls TRBD1, which cannot be checked without DNA. The germline V gene encodes CDR1 LNHDA and CDR2 SQIVND (reference sequence). The CDR3 extends over 12 amino acids. The CDR3 region is CASTLGGGELFF.

J is TRBJ1-5 and V is TRBV3-1. Per germline, CDR1 LGHDT and CDR2 YNNKEL (reference sequence). There are 15 residues in the CDR3. CDR3 sequence reads: CASSQGPDSNQPQHF.

J is TRBJ2-7 and V is TRBV10-3; TCRdb proposes TRBD1, but this gene call is untestable without DNA. Germline V gene lookup returns CDR1 ENHRY and CDR2 SYGVKD. The CDR3 runs 11 residues. This chain's CDR3 is CASGTAYEQYF.

The chain couples TRBV9 to TRBJ2-2; TCRdb calls TRBD1, which cannot be checked without DNA. Germline loops: CDR1 SGDLS, CDR2 YYNGEE. The CDR3 extends over 14 amino acids. This CDR3 is CASSVVAGTGELFF.

The chain couples TRBV28 to TRBJ2-3; lacking DNA, the TRBD1 call made by TCRdb goes unchecked. Germline-derived CDR1 and CDR2 are MDHEN and SYDVKM. This CDR3 spans 16 amino acids. CDR3 sequence: CASRPGAGSRTDTQYF.

V is TRBV20-1 and J is TRBJ1-2. The length of the CDR3 is 14 residues. CDR1 is DFQATT and CDR2 is SNEGSKA in the germline V gene (reference sequence). Here the CDR3 reads CSVWALKGNYGYTF.

The chain carries TRBV7-8 and TRBJ1-5. From germline, CDR1 is SGHVS and CDR2 FQNEAQ. There are 17 residues in the CDR3. Here the CDR3 reads CASSLYARGDSNQPQHF.

The chain links TRBV7-2 to TRBJ2-1. The CDR3 runs 15 residues. Germline assignment: CDR1 SGHTA and CDR2 FQGNSA. CDR3 residues: CASRSSWGSYNEQFF.

The rearrangement uses TRBV2 and TRBJ2-7; TCRdb's assignment of TRBD2 cannot be checked, as there is no DNA. CDR1 and CDR2 (germline): SNHLY, FYNNEI. The CDR3 length is 14 residues. The CDR3: CASRVGGGAYEQYF.

V is TRBV11-3 and J is TRBJ2-7; TCRdb gives TRBD1 as the D gene, but with no DNA this cannot be confirmed. The CDR3 spans 13 residues. Germline V gene data show CDR1 as SGHNT and CDR2 as YENEEA. The CDR3: CASSYDRGREQYF. Complete variable domain (other parts from reference TRBV11-3 and TRBJ2-7): EAGVVQSPRYKIIEKKQPVAFWCNPISGHNTLYWYLQNLGQGPELLIRYENEEAVDDSQLPKDRFSAERLKGVDSTLKIQPAELGDSAVYLCASSYDRGREQYFGPGTRLTVT.

The CDR3 is CSARRAGSTDTQYF. This chain joins TRBV20-1 and TRBJ2-3; no DNA is available, so the TRBD2 call from TCRdb remains unchecked. The CDR3 runs to 14 residues. Looked up from germline, CDR1 is DFQATT and CDR2 is SNEGSKA (reference sequence).

The V call is TRBV28, the J call TRBJ2-5. CDR3 length: 11 residues. Germline CDR1 MDHEN, CDR2 SYDVKM. CDR3: CASSFGETQHF.

This chain connects TRBV4-2 to TRBJ2-7; with no DNA, the TCRdb D assignment of TRBD2 cannot be verified. This CDR3 region has 16 residues. Germline V gene data show CDR1 as LGHNA and CDR2 as YNFKEQ. CDR3 sequence reads: CASSQDSKRGAGEQYF.

The rearrangement uses TRBV12-3 or TRBV12-4 and TRBJ2-1. This CDR3 has 13 residues. CDR3 sequence reads: CASSLGWSNEQFF.

The chain couples TRBV19 to TRBJ1-1; no DNA is available, so the TRBD1 call from TCRdb remains unchecked. Looked up from germline, CDR1 is LNHDA and CDR2 is SQIVND (reference sequence). The CDR3 has 17 amino acids. Here the CDR3 reads CASSTGTGGRVNTEAFF.

The chain combines TRBV2 with TRBJ1-2; TCRdb indicates TRBD1, and absent DNA this call remains unverified. The germline V gene encodes CDR1 SNHLY and CDR2 FYNNEI. The CDR3 extends over 12 amino acids. The CDR3 loop reads CASSTGQRGYTF.

V and J are TRBV19 and TRBJ2-2; TCRdb reports TRBD1, a call that lacks DNA to check it against. CDR3 length: 13 residues. Germline V gene data show CDR1 as LNHDA and CDR2 as SQIVND (reference sequence). The CDR3 reads CASSRTNTGELFF.

The CDR3 region is CSAWDRGNSGNTIYF. This chain connects TRBV20-1 to TRBJ1-3; TCRdb reports TRBD1, a call that lacks DNA to check it against. The CDR3 totals 15 residues. Germline V lookup: CDR1 DFQATT, CDR2 SNEGSKA (reference sequence).

The chain uses TRBV20-1 and TRBJ2-1; TCRdb's D gene call, TRBD1, goes unchecked for lack of DNA. This CDR3 has 13 amino acids. Germline CDR1 reads DFQATT; CDR2 reads SNEGSKA (reference sequence). CDR3 sequence reads: CSAPTGTYNEQFF.

CDR3 protein: CASSQSRAPNTEAFF. The V and J genes are TRBV3-1 and TRBJ1-1; TCRdb's D call of TRBD1 is untestable without DNA. Germline V lookup: CDR1 LGHDT, CDR2 YNNKEL (reference sequence). The CDR3 runs to 15 residues.

The chain has TRBV27 and TRBJ2-2; TCRdb designates TRBD2, a call that cannot be tested without DNA. The CDR3 loop spans 16 amino acids. Looked up from germline, CDR1 is MNHEY and CDR2 is SMNVEV (reference sequence). The CDR3 sequence: CASSERTSVNTGELFF.

This chain joins TRBV3-1 and TRBJ2-7; checking the TCRdb D call of TRBD2 is not possible without DNA. There are 15 residues in the CDR3. Germline-derived CDR1 and CDR2 are LGHDT and YNNKEL (reference sequence). The CDR3 sequence is CASSQGVAGTYEQYF.

The J gene is TRBJ1-1, the V gene TRBV30; TCRdb reports TRBD1, a call that lacks DNA to check it against. The CDR3 consists of 14 residues. Germline V gives CDR1 GTSNPN, CDR2 SVGIG (reference sequence). The CDR3 sequence is CAWEPGGGGTEAFF.

This chain joins TRBV5-1 and TRBJ2-4; no DNA is available, so the TRBD2 call from TCRdb remains unchecked. CDR1 and CDR2 from the germline V gene are SGHRS and YFSETQ. The CDR3 has 17 residues. The CDR3 sequence is CASSLVFAGGQGNIQYF.

This rearrangement joins TRBV4-1 to TRBJ1-5; TCRdb's D call, TRBD1, is unchecked because there is no DNA. The CDR3 contains 16 residues. CDR1 is MGHRA, CDR2 YSYEKL, per germline. The CDR3 spells CASSQEDSQGNQPQHF.

The chain couples TRBV7-3 to TRBJ2-1; the D call of TRBD1 rests on TCRdb alone, since no DNA is present to check it. The CDR3 is made up of 17 amino acids. Germline V lookup: CDR1 SGHTA, CDR2 FQGTGA. The CDR3: CASSLMGGQGSYNEQFF.

The CDR3 sequence is CASIPYGMDYGYTF. The chain has TRBV7-2 and TRBJ1-2. Looked up from germline, CDR1 is SGHTA and CDR2 is FQGNSA. The CDR3 runs 14 residues.